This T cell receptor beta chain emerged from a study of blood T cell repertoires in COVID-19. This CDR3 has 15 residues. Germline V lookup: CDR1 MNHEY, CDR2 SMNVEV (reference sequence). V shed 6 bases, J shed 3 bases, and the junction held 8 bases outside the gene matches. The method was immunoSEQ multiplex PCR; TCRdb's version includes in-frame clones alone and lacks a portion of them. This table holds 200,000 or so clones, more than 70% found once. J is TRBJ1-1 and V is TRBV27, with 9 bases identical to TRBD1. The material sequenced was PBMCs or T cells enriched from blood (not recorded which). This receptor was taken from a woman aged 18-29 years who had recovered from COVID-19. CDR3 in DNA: TGTGCCAGCAGAAGACAGGGGGTTTTAGACACTGAAGCTTTCTTT. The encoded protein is CASRRQGVLDTEAFF.